The 28 T cell receptor beta chains below were found in one sample sequenced in a study of blood T cell repertoires in COVID-19. Profiling relied on immunoSEQ multiplex PCR, and the TCRdb table lists in-frame clones only, not all of them. The table lists over 200,000 clones, approximately 89% of them singletons. Sequenced: PBMCs or T cells enriched from blood (not recorded which). Receptors were obtained from a young woman who had been exposed to COVID-19.

The chain is built from TRBV30 and TRBJ2-7, with D possibly being TRBD2 (6 bases). The germline CDR1 and CDR2 sequences are GTSNPN and SVGIG (reference sequence). Trimming shortened V by 5 bases and J by 4 bases, and 6 bases separated the two germline ends. This CDR3 is built from 10 residues. For the CDR3, the DNA is TGTGCCTGGGGGAGGTACGAGCAGTACTTC. Translating it yields CAWGRYEQYF. Based on the CDR3 plus reference TRBV30 and TRBJ2-7, the full variable domain is SQTIHQWPATLVQPVGSPLSLECTVEGTSNPNLYWYRQAAGRGLQLLFYSVGIGQISSEVPQNLSASRPQDRQFILSSKKLLLSDSGFYLCAWGRYEQYFGPGTRLTVT.

This chain joins TRBV28 and TRBJ2-1; possibly TRBD1 for D (6 bases). CDR1 is MDHEN, CDR2 SYDVKM, per germline. V was trimmed by 2 bases and J by 12 bases, leaving 11 bases between them. The CDR3 is 12 amino acids. The CDR3 region is CASSLVRTVQFF. In nucleotides, the CDR3 is TGTGCCAGCAGTTTAGTCAGGACAGTGCAGTTCTTC. The variable domain in full, completed from reference TRBV28 and TRBJ2-1, reads DVKVTQSSRYLVKRTGEKVFLECVQDMDHENMFWYRQDPGLGLRLIYFSYDVKMKEKGDIPEGYSVSREKKERFSLILESASTNQTSMYLCASSLVRTVQFFGPGTRLTVL.

This clone showed up just a few times. The V and J genes are TRBV29-1 and TRBJ2-2; D not resolved. CDR1 and CDR2 (germline): SQVTM, ANQGSEA. CDR3 length equals 12 residues. Deletions cut 4 bases from V and 0 bases from J, with 3 bases between. This CDR3 reads CSVAANTGELFF. DNA of the CDR3: TGCAGCGTTGCTGCGAACACCGGGGAGCTGTTTTTT.

The rearrangement links TRBV27 to TRBJ1-4; 10 bases map to TRBD1. The CDR3 has 15 amino acids. Germline CDR1 MNHEY, CDR2 SMNVEV (reference sequence). The J segment lost 4 bases and the V segment lost 4 bases, leaving 3 bases of the junction unmatched. CDR3 in DNA: TGTGCCAGCAGTTCCTGGGACAGGGGTAATGAAAAACTGTTTTTT. Amino acid sequence: CASSSWDRGNEKLFF.

The chain joins TRBV2 to TRBJ2-1, with D perhaps TRBD2 (6 bases). CDR3 length: 15 residues. The V and J ends lost 0 bases and 5 bases respectively, with 11 bases between them. Germline V lookup: CDR1 SNHLY, CDR2 FYNNEI. The CDR3 DNA is TGTGCCAGCAGTGAAGCGCGGGGCCGACACAATGAGCAGTTCTTC. Amino acid sequence: CASSEARGRHNEQFF.

The V gene is TRBV9, the J gene TRBJ1-1; D might be TRBD1 (5 bases). Germline CDR1 is SGDLS and CDR2 is YYNGEE. Trimming took off 1 base at V and 1 base at J, with 5 bases between the two ends. The CDR3 consists of 13 residues. The CDR3: CASSVTGNTEAFF. For the CDR3, the DNA is TGTGCCAGCAGCGTAACAGGGAACACTGAAGCTTTCTTT.

The chain employs TRBV28 and TRBJ2-1; no reliable D call. The germline V gene has CDR1 MDHEN and CDR2 SYDVKM. The ends were cut back, 2 bases at V and 0 bases at J, with 8 bases in the middle. CDR3 length: 15 amino acids. Here the CDR3 DNA reads TGTGCCAGCAGTTTAACTGCAAGCTCCTACAATGAGCAGTTCTTC. This translates into CASSLTASSYNEQFF.

The rearrangement uses TRBV12-5 and TRBJ1-1; D gene ambiguous. The V gene lost 6 bases and the J gene lost 2 bases, with 13 bases spanning the gap. Germline V gene lookup returns CDR1 LGHNT and CDR2 FRNRAP. This CDR3 is 14 amino acids long. The CDR3: CASGPVTFNTEAFF. DNA of the CDR3: TGTGCTAGTGGCCCCGTTACATTTAACACTGAAGCTTTCTTT.

The chain recombines TRBV2 with TRBJ2-1, with 7 bases lining up with TRBD2. Germline lookup yields CDR1 SNHLY and CDR2 FYNNEI. V lost 3 bases and J lost 4; bases outside the gene matches: 3. The CDR3 runs to 14 residues. The CDR3 DNA follows: TGTGCCAGCAGTGATGGCGGGAGTTACAATGAGCAGTTCTTC. This sequence encodes CASSDGGSYNEQFF. Variable domain in full (rest from reference TRBV2 and TRBJ2-1): EPEVTQTPSHQVTQMGQEVILRCVPISNHLYFYWYRQILGQKVEFLVSFYNNEISEKSEIFDDQFSVERPDGSNFTLKIRSTKLEDSAMYFCASSDGGSYNEQFFGPGTRLTVL.

The V and J genes are TRBV19 and TRBJ1-2, with D tentatively TRBD1 (5 bases). Germline V CDR1 and CDR2: LNHDA, SQIVND (reference sequence). CDR3 length equals 18 residues. The V end lost 5 bases, the J end lost 1 base, and 23 bases lay between the germline ends. As DNA, the CDR3 is TGTGCCAGTAGTGCCCGGCGGCCTCAAGGACAAGATAACTATGGCTACACCTTC. It codes for CASSARRPQGQDNYGYTF.

CDR3 nucleotide sequence: TGTGCCAGCAGTTGTAACAGGGACAACACTGAAGCTTTCTTT. Its protein is CASSCNRDNTEAFF. The chain has TRBV28 and TRBJ1-1, with D possibly TRBD1 on 6 matching bases. The germline V gene has CDR1 MDHEN and CDR2 SYDVKM. The CDR3 spans 14 residues. The germline V and J ends were trimmed by 4 bases and 2 bases, with 11 bases remaining between them.

The V and J genes are TRBV3-1 (or the pseudogene TRBV3-2) and TRBJ1-2; 7 bases agree with TRBD1. Germline-derived CDR1 and CDR2 are LGHDT and YNNKEL (reference sequence). The CDR3 length is 12 residues. Unmatched junction bases numbered 5, after V lost 6 bases and J lost 7 bases. This chain's CDR3 is CASRQTGSGYTF. The CDR3 DNA reads as TGTGCCAGCAGGCAGACAGGGAGTGGCTACACCTTC.

This chain uses TRBV11-2 with TRBJ2-1; D not resolved. V was trimmed by 4 bases and J by 0 bases, leaving 10 bases between them. Germline values: CDR1 SGHAT, CDR2 FQNNGV. The CDR3 has 15 residues. CDR3 sequence reads: CASSYSGSSYNEQFF. The DNA for the CDR3 is TGTGCCAGCAGCTACTCAGGTAGCTCCTACAATGAGCAGTTCTTC.

The V call is TRBV10-3, the J call TRBJ1-4; 9 bases fit TRBD1. With V trimmed by 2 bases and J by 8 bases, 12 bases remained unmatched. The CDR3 covers 17 residues. The germline gives CDR1 ENHRY, CDR2 SYGVKD. Here the CDR3 reads CAISEESVQGAREKLFF. The CDR3 bases are TGTGCCATCAGTGAGGAATCCGTACAGGGGGCGCGGGAAAAACTGTTTTTT.

The rearrangement uses TRBV30 and TRBJ2-7; no clear D. The CDR3 is 11 residues long. Germline-derived CDR1 and CDR2 are GTSNPN and SVGIG (reference sequence). The V end was cut by 1 base, the J end by 4 bases, with 5 bases between. The CDR3 reads CAWSGAYEQYF. In nucleotides, the CDR3 is TGTGCCTGGAGTGGGGCGTACGAGCAGTACTTC.

V usage is TRBV5-1 and J usage is TRBJ1-2; maybe TRBD1 (6 bases). Germline V gives CDR1 SGHRS, CDR2 YFSETQ. CDR3 length: 14 residues. V was clipped by 3 bases and J by 3 bases, with 12 bases between them. The CDR3 DNA is TGCGCCAGCAGCTCGTGGGACACGGACTATGGCTACACCTTC. Its translation is CASSSWDTDYGYTF.

V is TRBV7-2 and J is TRBJ2-7; TRBD1 might be the D (6 bases). The germline V and J ends were trimmed by 5 bases and 5 bases, with 16 bases remaining between them. The CDR3 totals 14 residues. The germline CDR1 and CDR2 sequences are SGHTA and FQGNSA. The DNA of the CDR3 is TGTGCCAGCAGCCCAGGGGTCTGGCGGGACGAGCAGTACTTC. Translating it yields CASSPGVWRDEQYF. The full variable domain, its missing parts supplied by reference TRBV7-2 and TRBJ2-7, is GAGVSQSPSNKVTEKGKDVELRCDPISGHTALYWYRQSLGQGLEFLIYFQGNSAPDKSGLPSDRFSAERTGGSVSTLTIQRTQQEDSAVYLCASSPGVWRDEQYFGPGTRLTVT.

The CDR3 loop is CASSSLAGGTDTQYF. The CDR3 DNA is TGTGCCAGCAGTTCACTAGCGGGAGGCACAGATACGCAGTATTTT. V gene TRBV6-5 combines with J gene TRBJ2-3, with TRBD2 matching 11 bases. This CDR3 spans 15 amino acids. With V trimmed by 4 bases and J by 1 base, 1 base remained unmatched. Germline V CDR1 and CDR2: MNHEY, SVGAGI.

The V call is TRBV3-1 (or the pseudogene TRBV3-2), the J call TRBJ1-4, with a weak D call TRBD1 (6 bases). The CDR3 extends over 13 amino acids. V was clipped by 0 bases and J by 11 bases, with 10 bases between them. Germline CDR1 and CDR2: LGHDT and YNNKEL (reference sequence). CDR3 in amino acids: CASSQDERGKLFF. In DNA form, the CDR3 reads TGTGCCAGCAGCCAAGACGAAAGGGGGAAACTGTTTTTT.

The genes are TRBV9 and TRBJ2-3, with D maybe TRBD2 (5 bases). V lost 0 bases to trimming and J lost 2 bases, with 10 bases between them. Germline CDR1 and CDR2: SGDLS and YYNGEE. The CDR3 has 15 residues. The CDR3 sequence is CASSVEPAATDTQYF. The CDR3 DNA is TGTGCCAGCAGCGTAGAACCAGCGGCCACAGATACGCAGTATTTT.

This chain connects TRBV15 to TRBJ2-7; 11 bases are a match to TRBD1. There are 14 residues in the CDR3. CDR1 is LNHNV, CDR2 YYDKDF, per germline (reference sequence). Germline trimming cut 3 bases from V and 6 bases from J; bases unmatched to any gene: 4. CDR3 DNA sequence: TGTGCCACCAGCAGGGACAGGGGGCTAGGCGAGCAGTACTTC. Translation gives CATSRDRGLGEQYF.

The table lists this clone with a few counts. The chain is built from TRBV19 and TRBJ1-6, with 7 bases matching TRBD1. Trimming at V came to 2 bases and at J to 7 bases, leaving 5 bases not matched to a gene. Germline loops: CDR1 LNHDA, CDR2 SQIVND (reference sequence). The CDR3 is made up of 15 amino acids. The CDR3 DNA reads as TGTGCCAGTAGTATAACGACAGGGAAGAATTCACCCCTCCACTTT. Protein sequence: CASSITTGKNSPLHF.

V gene TRBV6-5 combines with J gene TRBJ2-2; 10 nucleotides line up with TRBD2. Trimming took 0 bases from V and 7 from J; bases not matched to a gene: 5. The V gene's germline CDR1 is MNHEY and CDR2 SVGAGI. The CDR3 consists of 16 residues. This chain's CDR3 is CASSYSLAGVNGELFF. The CDR3 bases are TGTGCCAGCAGTTACTCGCTAGCGGGAGTGAACGGGGAGCTGTTTTTT.

The gene calls are TRBV4-1 and TRBJ1-1; D remains ambiguous. The germline V and J ends were trimmed by 4 bases and 5 bases, with 11 bases remaining between them. Per germline, CDR1 MGHRA and CDR2 YSYEKL. CDR3 length equals 13 residues. For the CDR3, the DNA is TGCGCCAGCAGCCCAGTCATTGCAACTGAAGCTTTCTTT. Protein sequence: CASSPVIATEAFF.

The chain recombines TRBV29-1 with TRBJ2-1, with D unresolved. The CDR3 extends over 12 amino acids. From germline, CDR1 is SQVTM and CDR2 ANQGSEA. V was clipped by 6 bases and J by 7 bases, with 13 bases between them. The CDR3, as DNA: TGCAGCGTCGAGCCTGGAGTGAATGAGCAGTTCTTC. It is translated as CSVEPGVNEQFF.

The chain has TRBV30 and TRBJ1-6, with D possibly being TRBD1 (5 bases). CDR1 and CDR2 (germline): GTSNPN, SVGIG (reference sequence). V was shortened by 3 bases and J by 5 bases, with 11 bases between the two germline ends. The CDR3 is 14 amino acids. The CDR3 protein is CAWRDGADNSPLHF. The CDR3 coding sequence is TGTGCCTGGAGGGATGGGGCCGATAATTCACCCCTCCACTTT.

The chain recombines TRBV4-1 with TRBJ1-1; D not resolved. V was shortened by 4 bases and J by 5 bases, with 20 bases between the two germline ends. CDR1 is MGHRA, CDR2 YSYEKL, per germline. There are 16 residues in the CDR3. The CDR3 DNA sequence: TGCGCCAGCAGCCCCCAACTGACTGCTCAATTTACTGAAGCTTTCTTT. Translated, it gives CASSPQLTAQFTEAFF.

This rearrangement joins TRBV5-1 to TRBJ2-7; D perhaps matches TRBD2 (6 bases). V shed 0 bases and J shed 1 base, with 8 bases lying between them. CDR1 is SGHRS, CDR2 YFSETQ, per germline. The CDR3 totals 14 residues. CDR3 region: CASSLAGASYEQYF. CDR3 nucleotides: TGCGCCAGCAGCTTGGCGGGAGCTTCCTACGAGCAGTACTTC.